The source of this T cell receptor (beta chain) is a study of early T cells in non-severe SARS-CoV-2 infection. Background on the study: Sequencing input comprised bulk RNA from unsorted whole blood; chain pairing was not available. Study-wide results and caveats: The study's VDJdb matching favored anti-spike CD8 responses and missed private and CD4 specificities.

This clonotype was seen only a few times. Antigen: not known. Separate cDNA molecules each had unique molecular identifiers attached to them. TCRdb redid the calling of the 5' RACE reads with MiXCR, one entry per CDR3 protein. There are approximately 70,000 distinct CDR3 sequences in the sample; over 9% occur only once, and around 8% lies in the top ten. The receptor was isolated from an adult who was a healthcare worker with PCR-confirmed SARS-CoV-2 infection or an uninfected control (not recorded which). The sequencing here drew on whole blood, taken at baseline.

The DNA of the CDR3 is TGTGCCAGCAGTTATTGGGGCGAAGCTTTCTTT. This gives the protein CASSYWGEAFF. The chain couples TRBV6-5 to TRBJ1-1; the D gene is possibly TRBD1 (5 bases). This CDR3 spans 11 amino acids. The V and J ends lost 3 bases and 8 bases respectively, with 7 bases between them. Germline CDR1 MNHEY, CDR2 SVGAGI.